This T cell receptor (beta chain) was sequenced in a study of blood T cells in healthy people across ages. This clonotype was observed a handful of times. Antigen specificity is unknown. Study conclusions and caveats: Long-lived donors exceeded aged donors in naive CD4+ cells and diversity. Diversity estimates drawn from one million T cells were deemed underestimates. Measured against age, TCR beta diversity per million T cells decreased in a roughly linear manner.

PBMCs numbering at least 6 million were isolated per sample. The CDR3 is made up of 15 amino acids. Germline V lookup: CDR1 SGHRS, CDR2 YFSETQ. The V and J ends lost 0 bases and 4 bases respectively, with 11 bases between them. Alongside a J-beta primer mix, a sample-barcoded 5' primer served in a second PCR lasting roughly 6 to 11 cycles. Via MiXCR, TCRdb re-called the 5' RACE reads, giving one row per CDR3 protein. The repertoire holds around 1,900,000 distinct CDR3 sequences, with around 42% as singletons. Sequences were obtained from blood. This TCR was sampled from a human donor in good health. This rearrangement joins TRBV5-1 to TRBJ2-1; tentatively, D is TRBD1 (6 bases). In nucleotides, the CDR3 is TGCGCCAGCAGCTTGGTTACAGGGCCGTACAATGAGCAGTTCTTC. Protein sequence: CASSLVTGPYNEQFF.